These T cell receptor beta chains were read from a single sample in a study of blood T cell repertoires in COVID-19. Some clones are missing from TCRdb's copy, which holds only in-frame ones; the method was immunoSEQ multiplex PCR. The table lists about 70,000 clones, 78% of them singletons. The sequenced material came from peripheral blood. Receptor source: a human donor in a cohort sampled during active COVID-19. Each CDR3 is given with its conserved first and last residue. D genes are given only for firm matches. Size is stated for part of the rows, as once, few or many counts, or as a class when the clone is expanded.

v_call,clone_size,d_call,j_call,cdr3_nt,cdr3_aa
TRBV3-1/TRBV3-2,NA,NA,TRBJ1-2,TGTGCCAGCAGCCAAGAACAGGGCTATGGCTACACCTTC,CASSQEQGYGYTF
TRBV6-1,NA,TRBD1,TRBJ2-7,TGTGCCAGCAGTGAGACCGGGACAGGCTACGAGCAGTACTTC,CASSETGTGYEQYF
TRBV9,NA,TRBD2,TRBJ2-3,TGTGCCAGCAGGGGGGGGCTAGCGGGACCCACAGATACGCAGTATTTT,CASRGGLAGPTDTQYF
TRBV5-1,NA,NA,TRBJ1-3,TGCGCCAGCAGCGTCGGGGGGCTTGGAAACACCATATATTTT,CASSVGGLGNTIYF
TRBV6-5,NA,TRBD1,TRBJ2-2,TGTGCCAGCAGAGAGGGGGCTCACACCGGGGAGCTGTTTTTT,CASREGAHTGELFF
TRBV6-2/TRBV6-3,NA,NA,TRBJ1-5,TGTGCCAGCAGCCCCTTCGACAGCTATCAGCCCCAGCATTTT,CASSPFDSYQPQHF
TRBV12-3/TRBV12-4,NA,TRBD2,TRBJ2-5,TGTGCCAGCAGTCCGGCGGGGGGGACCCAGTACTTC,CASSPAGGTQYF
TRBV5-1,NA,TRBD1,TRBJ2-1,TGCGCCAGCAGCCTGGGACAGGGGGTCTACAATGAGCAGTTCTTC,CASSLGQGVYNEQFF
TRBV5-1,few,NA,TRBJ2-7,TGCGCCAGCAGCTTCGGAGGCGGAATACGCTACGAGCAGTACTTC,CASSFGGGIRYEQYF
TRBV30,NA,TRBD1,TRBJ1-2,TGTGCCAAAACAGGGGGCGACTATGGCTACACCTTC,CAKTGGDYGYTF
TRBV12-3/TRBV12-4,NA,NA,TRBJ2-7,TGTGCCAGCAGTTTGACTGATTATCACGAGCAGTACTTC,CASSLTDYHEQYF
TRBV3-1/TRBV3-2,once,TRBD2,TRBJ2-1,TGTGCCAGCAGCCATGGACTAGCGGGGAGCTCCTACAATGAGCAGTTCTTC,CASSHGLAGSSYNEQFF
TRBV2,NA,NA,TRBJ1-2,TGTGCCAGCAGTGAAGCGACAGGATCTAGTCTCGGCTACACCTTC,CASSEATGSSLGYTF
TRBV4-3,NA,NA,TRBJ2-7,TGCGCCAGCAGCCAAGAATCAGGGGCCCCCTACGAGCAGTACTTC,CASSQESGAPYEQYF
TRBV11-3,NA,TRBD1,TRBJ2-7,TGTGCCAGCAGCAGGGACAGTAACTCCTACGAGCAGTACTTC,CASSRDSNSYEQYF
TRBV7-2,NA,TRBD2,TRBJ2-3,TGTGCCAGCAGCCCCCGGGGGGGAGTTGATACGCAGTATTTT,CASSPRGGVDTQYF
TRBV9,NA,TRBD1,TRBJ1-5,TGTGCCAGCAGCGCATGGGACGGGACAGGATCCCAGCATTTT,CASSAWDGTGSQHF
TRBV27,NA,TRBD1,TRBJ1-4,TGTGCCAGCAGTTTATTCTCGGACAGGGCCAGTTGGGAAAAACTGTTTTTT,CASSLFSDRASWEKLFF
TRBV10-3,NA,TRBD1,TRBJ1-2,TGTGCCATCAGTCTGACAGGGAACTATGGCTACACCTTC,CAISLTGNYGYTF
TRBV5-4,NA,NA,TRBJ1-1,TGTGCCAGCAGCTTGAAGGCAGGGCGATTCACTGAAGCTTTCTTT,CASSLKAGRFTEAFF
TRBV28,NA,NA,TRBJ1-5,TGTGCCAGCAGTTTGTCGACCCTAGGGGATCAGCCCCAGCATTTT,CASSLSTLGDQPQHF
TRBV25-1,once,NA,TRBJ1-5,TGTGCCAGCAGTCCGGGAAGTTATAGCAATCAGCCCCAGCATTTT,CASSPGSYSNQPQHF
TRBV5-4,NA,TRBD2,TRBJ2-7,TGTGCCAGCAGGGGGGCTAGCGGGAGTTTCAACGAGCAGTACTTC,CASRGASGSFNEQYF
TRBV18,few,NA,TRBJ2-1,TGTGCCAGCTCACCGCCGGGGCGTGGGGGGTTGTACAATGAGCAGTTCTTC,CASSPPGRGGLYNEQFF
TRBV29-1,NA,TRBD1,TRBJ1-1,TGCAGCGCCCCGGACAGGGGGCTAAACACTGAAGCTTTCTTT,CSAPDRGLNTEAFF
TRBV7-2,NA,TRBD2,TRBJ2-5,TGTGCCAGCAGCTTAGCAGGGGCGGGAGGCCAAGAGACCCAGTACTTC,CASSLAGAGGQETQYF
TRBV10-3,once,TRBD1,TRBJ2-1,TGTGCCATCAGAGGGGACAGGTCGAGCTCCTACAATGAGCAGTTCTTC,CAIRGDRSSSYNEQFF
TRBV30,NA,TRBD1,TRBJ1-5,TGTGCCTGGAGCCTATCCCGGACAGGGGGCGGTCAGCCCCAGCATTTT,CAWSLSRTGGGQPQHF
TRBV10-1,NA,NA,TRBJ1-1,TGCGCCAGCAGTGATCCTAAAATGAACACTGAAGCTTTCTTT,CASSDPKMNTEAFF
TRBV28,NA,NA,TRBJ2-2,TGTGCCAGTTGCGACTCCGCGAACACCGGGGAGCTGTTTTTT,CASCDSANTGELFF
TRBV7-9,NA,NA,TRBJ1-1,TGTGCCAGCAGCTTAGAGGCGCGGGACACTGAAGCTTTCTTT,CASSLEARDTEAFF
TRBV6-5,NA,TRBD1,TRBJ1-1,TGTGCCAGCAGACAGGGGGTGAGCGCTGAAGCTTTCTTT,CASRQGVSAEAFF
TRBV7-9,NA,TRBD1,TRBJ2-7,TGTGCCAGCAGCTTTTCCGGGACAGACCACTACGAGCAGTACTTC,CASSFSGTDHYEQYF
TRBV5-1,NA,NA,TRBJ1-5,TGCGCCAGCAGCTTTGGCGGTGATAGCAATCAGCCCCAGCATTTT,CASSFGGDSNQPQHF
TRBV20-1,NA,TRBD2,TRBJ2-1,TGCAGTGCTAGTGGGAGGGCCGGCTCCTACAATGAGCAGTTCTTC,CSASGRAGSYNEQFF
TRBV4-2,NA,NA,TRBJ1-6,TGTGCCAGCAGCCAAGTGAGGTCGGGACTCACCTATAATTCACCCCTCCACTTT,CASSQVRSGLTYNSPLHF
TRBV5-1,few,NA,TRBJ2-4,TGCGCCAGCAGCTTGGGGCAGGGCCAAAACATTCAGTACTTC,CASSLGQGQNIQYF
TRBV5-4,few,TRBD2,TRBJ2-5,TGTGCCAGCAGCTTTCCAGGACTAGCCGGGGGAGAGACCCAGTACTTC,CASSFPGLAGGETQYF
TRBV28,NA,NA,TRBJ1-6,TGTGCCAGCAGTTCACAGGGCGACCTGATCCTGATACATTCACCCCTCCACTTT,CASSSQGDLILIHSPLHF
TRBV7-2,NA,NA,TRBJ1-5,TGTGCCAGCAGCTTAGGGTTCTCGGGGAGAAGCCAGCCCCAGCATTTT,CASSLGFSGRSQPQHF